Presented here are 29 T cell receptor beta chains from one specimen sequenced in a study of cytomegalovirus exposure and HLA in healthy donors. A multiplex PCR was run with 60 Vbeta primers and 13 Jbeta primers. Only in-frame clones appear in the TCRdb table, and some are missing; sequencing was by immunoSEQ multiplex PCR. This table holds 150,000 to 200,000 clones, about 80% found once. The sequenced material came from PBMCs. Every receptor here comes from a woman between 25 and 40 years old in good health and CMV-seronegative.

V usage is TRBV7-2 and J usage is TRBJ2-7; D is possibly TRBD1 (6 bases). CDR1 and CDR2 (germline): SGHTA, FQGNSA. The V and J ends lost 1 base and 7 bases respectively, with 17 bases between them. This CDR3 is built from 15 residues. CDR3 loop: CASSLDPAGALEQYF. As DNA, the CDR3 is TGTGCCAGCAGCTTAGACCCGGCAGGGGCCCTAGAGCAGTACTTC.

The chain recombines TRBV6-6 with TRBJ1-5; D is possibly TRBD1 (5 bases). The CDR3 covers 15 residues. V lost 7 bases, J lost 0 bases, and 13 bases lay in between. Germline assignment: CDR1 MNHNY and CDR2 SVGAGI (reference sequence). DNA for the CDR3: TGTGCCAGCAATTCCCACAGGCCTAGCAATCAGCCCCAGCATTTT. This codes for CASNSHRPSNQPQHF.

The rearrangement joins TRBV18 to TRBJ2-7; the D gene is possibly TRBD1 (5 bases). Between the trimmed V and J ends, which lost 6 bases and 4 bases, there was a span of 10 bases. Per the germline V gene, CDR1 is KGHSH and CDR2 is LQKENI. This CDR3 spans 12 amino acids. The CDR3: CASSGALYEQYF. In nucleotides, the CDR3 is TGTGCCAGCTCTGGGGCGCTTTACGAGCAGTACTTC.

Only a few counts were recorded for this clone. V and J are TRBV5-4 and TRBJ2-3, with TRBD1 matching 9 bases. CDR1 and CDR2 (germline): SGHNT, YYREEE (reference sequence). The V and J ends lost 5 bases and 2 bases, in that order; junction bases with no gene match: 3. CDR3 size: 14 residues. The CDR3 sequence is CASRRQGVTDTQYF. Written as DNA, the CDR3 is TGTGCCAGCAGAAGACAGGGGGTCACAGATACGCAGTATTTT.

CDR3 coding DNA: TGCAGCGTTGTTCGGGGGGGGGAGACCCAGTACTTC. This sequence encodes CSVVRGGETQYF. The rearrangement uses TRBV29-1 and TRBJ2-5; 8 positions match TRBD2. Trimming removed 4 bases from V and 5 bases from J; junction bases left unmatched: 3. CDR3 length: 12 amino acids. The germline CDR1 and CDR2 sequences are SQVTM and ANQGSEA.

This clone was counted only a few times. The rearrangement links TRBV11-2 to TRBJ1-2; D not certain. Germline loops: CDR1 SGHAT, CDR2 FQNNGV. The length of the CDR3 is 15 residues. Between the trimmed V and J ends, which lost 5 bases and 2 bases, there was a span of 15 bases. The CDR3 sequence is CASSPNARSNYGYTF. The CDR3 DNA reads as TGTGCCAGCAGCCCCAACGCCCGGTCAAACTATGGCTACACCTTC.

This clone was seen a single time. V gene TRBV19 combines with J gene TRBJ1-2; the match to TRBD1 covers 7 bases. V lost 7 bases to trimming and J lost 3 bases; unmatched junction nucleotides: 8. Germline V gene data show CDR1 as LNHDA and CDR2 as SQIVND (reference sequence). The length of the CDR3 is 14 residues. The CDR3 nucleotides are TGTGCCAGTACTCCCTGGGGGACAGACTATGGCTACACCTTC. Translation: CASTPWGTDYGYTF.

The chain is built from TRBV5-1 and TRBJ2-7; 8 positions match TRBD1. Unmatched junction bases numbered 3, after V lost 4 bases and J lost 3 bases. The CDR3 is made up of 13 amino acids. Germline CDR1 is SGHRS and CDR2 is YFSETQ. In nucleotides, the CDR3 is TGCGCCAGCAGCGTGGACAGGGTCTACGAGCAGTACTTC. Amino acids: CASSVDRVYEQYF. Based on the CDR3 plus reference TRBV5-1 and TRBJ2-7, the full variable domain is KAGVTQTPRYLIKTRGQQVTLSCSPISGHRSVSWYQQTPGQGLQFLFEYFSETQRNKGNFPGRFSGRQFSNSRSEMNVSTLELGDSALYLCASSVDRVYEQYFGPGTRLTVT.

J is TRBJ2-7 and V is TRBV30; D possibly corresponds to TRBD2 (5 bases). Germline V gene lookup returns CDR1 GTSNPN and CDR2 SVGIG (reference sequence). The CDR3 has 17 amino acids. The V and J ends lost 0 bases and 2 bases respectively, with 20 bases between them. The CDR3 bases are TGTGCCTGGAGTGTACCTTCTTGGGGAGCGGACCCCTACGAGCAGTACTTC. This translates into CAWSVPSWGADPYEQYF. The variable domain in full, completed from reference TRBV30 and TRBJ2-7, reads SQTIHQWPATLVQPVGSPLSLECTVEGTSNPNLYWYRQAAGRGLQLLFYSVGIGQISSEVPQNLSASRPQDRQFILSSKKLLLSDSGFYLCAWSVPSWGADPYEQYFGPGTRLTVT.

The rearrangement joins TRBV29-1 to TRBJ2-1; possibly TRBD1 for D (5 bases). Trimming left V 0 bases short and J 0 bases short, with 15 bases between. Germline values: CDR1 SQVTM, CDR2 ANQGSEA. The CDR3 contains 17 residues. As DNA, the CDR3 is TGCAGCGTTGAAGAGGCCAACAGGTTCTTCTCCTACAATGAGCAGTTCTTC. This sequence encodes CSVEEANRFFSYNEQFF.

This chain links TRBV6-1 with TRBJ1-2; 8 nucleotides line up with TRBD1. Germline V CDR1 and CDR2: MNHNS, SASEGT. The length of the CDR3 is 14 residues. J lost 4 bases, V lost 8 bases, and 9 bases had no gene match. CDR3 region: CASGQGAQSYGYTF. The CDR3 coding sequence is TGTGCCAGCGGGCAGGGGGCGCAGAGCTATGGCTACACCTTC.

This clone has just one count. This rearrangement joins TRBV2 to TRBJ2-7; possible D gene TRBD2, 5 bases. CDR1 is SNHLY and CDR2 is FYNNEI in the germline V gene. This CDR3 comprises 11 residues. Trimming took 8 bases from V and 5 from J, leaving 10 bases between them. CDR3 in amino acids: CASEEVNEQYF. The CDR3 region has the DNA TGTGCCAGCGAGGAGGTTAACGAGCAGTACTTC.

The chain has TRBV2 and TRBJ2-1; TRBD1 matches at 9 bases. V was clipped by 6 bases and J by 4 bases; unmatched bases: 7. CDR1 SNHLY and CDR2 FYNNEI come from the germline V gene. The length of the CDR3 is 15 residues. The CDR3 reads CASRGDRGGYNEQFF. The CDR3 DNA follows: TGTGCCAGCAGGGGAGACAGGGGGGGATACAATGAGCAGTTCTTC.

The CDR3 sequence: CASVAGGGAQETQYF. Written as DNA, the CDR3 is TGCGCCAGCGTAGCGGGCGGGGGGGCCCAAGAGACCCAGTACTTC. The chain links TRBV10-2 to TRBJ2-5; 9 bases agree with TRBD2. CDR3 length equals 15 residues. V was pared by 8 bases and J by 1 base, with 8 bases of the junction left unmatched. Germline loops: CDR1 WSHSY, CDR2 SAAADI.

V gene TRBV7-2 combines with J gene TRBJ1-2; no clear D. Per germline, CDR1 SGHTA and CDR2 FQGNSA. With 1 base removed from V and 4 bases from J, the gap between germline ends came to 16 bases. The CDR3 is 16 residues long. The CDR3 DNA follows: TGTGCCAGCAGCTTAGGTATTGGGAGCCAGGCCTATGGCTACACCTTC. It codes for CASSLGIGSQAYGYTF.

This clone was observed a few times. The V gene is TRBV25-1, the J gene TRBJ1-6; 7 bases map to TRBD1. Trimming at V came to 2 bases and at J to 10 bases, leaving 5 bases not matched to a gene. The CDR3 runs to 14 residues. Germline V gene lookup returns CDR1 MGHDK and CDR2 SYGVNS. CDR3 sequence: CASSEEGARSPLHF. CDR3 nucleotide sequence: TGTGCCAGCAGTGAAGAGGGGGCTCGATCACCCCTCCACTTT.

This chain links TRBV7-5 with TRBJ1-2. TRBV7-5 is a documented pseudogene. This CDR3 region has 13 residues. The DNA of the CDR3 is TGTGCCAACCGGAAAAGACGGGACTATGGCTACACCTTC. Protein product: CANRKRRDYGYTF.

This rearrangement joins TRBV7-2 to TRBJ1-6; 8 bases fit TRBD1. V trimming: 4 bases; J trimming: 7 bases; junction bases outside the gene matches: 6. Per germline, CDR1 SGHTA and CDR2 FQGNSA. The CDR3 extends over 15 amino acids. DNA for the CDR3: TGTGCCAGCAGCTACAGACAGGGGTTGAATTCACCCCTCCACTTT. It specifies CASSYRQGLNSPLHF.

A few counts support this clone. The genes are TRBV7-8 and TRBJ1-5; 8 bases align to TRBD1. The V and J ends lost 4 bases and 5 bases, in that order; junction bases with no gene match: 10. The CDR3 spans 16 residues. Per germline, CDR1 SGHVS and CDR2 FQNEAQ. The CDR3, as DNA: TGTGCCAGCAGCTCATCGGACAGGGCATATCATCAGCCCCAGCATTTT. Translation gives CASSSSDRAYHQPQHF.

This chain uses TRBV6-1 with TRBJ1-1; D unresolved. From germline, CDR1 is MNHNS and CDR2 SASEGT. Trimming stripped 4 bases from V and 0 bases from J, with 18 bases between. The CDR3 sequence is 17 residues long. The CDR3 coding sequence is TGTGCCAGCAGTGTTCCAATGGGCGGACTTTTGAACACTGAAGCTTTCTTT. It encodes CASSVPMGGLLNTEAFF.

The gene calls are TRBV19 and TRBJ2-6; D gene ambiguous. Trimming left V 10 bases short and J 0 bases short, with 10 bases between. CDR3 length equals 14 residues. Germline-derived CDR1 and CDR2 are LNHDA and SQIVND (reference sequence). The CDR3 here is CATKDFSGANVLTF. The CDR3 DNA reads as TGTGCCACCAAAGACTTCTCTGGGGCCAACGTCCTGACTTTC.

This chain uses TRBV16 with TRBJ1-3, with 7 bases aligning to TRBD1. J was trimmed by 2 bases and V by 6 bases; bases with no gene match: 4. Germline loops: CDR1 KGHSY, CDR2 FQNENV. This CDR3 comprises 14 residues. This chain's CDR3 is CASSYTGAGNTIYF. The CDR3 DNA is TGTGCCAGCAGTTATACAGGGGCTGGAAACACCATATATTTT.

This chain connects TRBV25-1 to TRBJ2-5; D gene uncertain. CDR1 and CDR2 (germline): MGHDK, SYGVNS. V was trimmed by 3 bases and J by 7 bases, leaving 12 bases between them. CDR3 size: 13 residues. CDR3 protein: CASSDPGVGTQYF. The CDR3 region has the DNA TGTGCCAGCAGTGACCCCGGAGTCGGGACCCAGTACTTC.

The chain has TRBV27 and TRBJ2-2; TRBD2 aligns across 10 bases. The CDR3 is 17 residues long. The J segment lost 1 base and the V segment lost 6 bases, leaving 8 bases of the junction unmatched. Germline CDR1 and CDR2: MNHEY and SMNVEV (reference sequence). DNA for the CDR3: TGTGCCAGCAGCCGGCTAGCGGGGGCCCAGAACACCGGGGAGCTGTTTTTT. Translating gives CASSRLAGAQNTGELFF.

The V call is TRBV13, the J call TRBJ2-5; TRBD2 matches 8 bases. The CDR3 is made up of 14 amino acids. Germline assignment: CDR1 PRHDT and CDR2 FYEKMQ (reference sequence). J lost 6 bases, V lost 4 bases, and 7 bases had no gene match. Here the CDR3 DNA reads TGTGCCAGCAGCTACGGGACTAGTCGTCAGACCCAGTACTTC. Translating gives CASSYGTSRQTQYF.

This clone was counted only a few times. The chain couples TRBV29-1 to TRBJ1-1; weak D call: TRBD1 (5 bases). The CDR3 is made up of 10 amino acids. Germline V gene lookup returns CDR1 SQVTM and CDR2 ANQGSEA. The CDR3 sequence: CTTGNTEAFF. The CDR3 coding sequence is TGCACCACAGGGAACACTGAAGCTTTCTTT.

This clone was seen just once. The V call is TRBV10-3, the J call TRBJ2-7; 8 bases agree with TRBD1. Germline V gives CDR1 ENHRY, CDR2 SYGVKD. Trimming at V came to 2 bases and at J to 0 bases, leaving 12 bases not matched to a gene. The CDR3 contains 18 residues. The CDR3 here is CAISEPPGQGRSSYEQYF. DNA for the CDR3: TGTGCCATCAGTGAGCCCCCTGGACAGGGTAGGAGCTCCTACGAGCAGTACTTC.

This chain uses TRBV27 with TRBJ1-2, with D possibly matching TRBD1 (6 bases). Trimming removed 3 bases at V and 6 bases at J, with 14 bases between. Germline lookup yields CDR1 MNHEY and CDR2 SMNVEV (reference sequence). This CDR3 is built from 14 residues. This CDR3 is CASSFVGTLDGYTF. CDR3 DNA sequence: TGTGCCAGCAGTTTTGTGGGGACACTAGATGGCTACACCTTC.

This CDR3 reads CASSLEAGGRETQYF. CDR3 nucleotides: TGTGCCAGCAGCTTGGAAGCGGGGGGGCGGGAGACCCAGTACTTC. The genes are TRBV5-8 and TRBJ2-5; 10 bases are a match to TRBD2. The CDR3 length is 15 residues. The germline CDR1 and CDR2 sequences are SGHTS and YDEGEE. The V and J ends lost 0 bases and 5 bases, in that order; junction bases with no gene match: 4.